What follows are 20 T cell receptor beta chains derived from one specimen sequenced in a study of regulatory T cells in long-lasting Graves disease. Through Arm-PCR of CDR3 regions and iRepertoire HTBI primers, TCR beta libraries were built. MiXCR was run by TCRdb on the multiplex PCR reads, yielding one entry per CDR3 protein. This table holds about half a million distinct CDR3 sequences, roughly 22% found once. Time point of the sample: persistent/refractory GD, antithyroid drugs over 5 years with positive TRAb. The TCR library was made from RNA extracted from PBMCs. The starting material was peripheral blood mononuclear cells (PBMCs), obtained when the disease was refractory, from a patient treated with antithyroid drugs. The receptors derive from a female donor with Graves disease.

This clonotype showed up many times. The chain is built from TRBV28 and TRBJ2-7, with D perhaps TRBD1 (5 bases). The CDR3 is 15 amino acids. CDR1 MDHEN and CDR2 SYDVKM come from the germline V gene. V was clipped by 2 bases and J by 4 bases, with 15 bases between them. DNA for the CDR3: TGTGCCAGCAGTTTACCCCCACAGGACCGTTACGAGCAGTACTTC. It codes for CASSLPPQDRYEQYF. The whole variable domain, remainder taken from reference TRBV28 and TRBJ2-7, is DVKVTQSSRYLVKRTGEKVFLECVQDMDHENMFWYRQDPGLGLRLIYFSYDVKMKEKGDIPEGYSVSREKKERFSLILESASTNQTSMYLCASSLPPQDRYEQYFGPGTRLTVT.

This clonotype showed up many times. J is TRBJ2-7 and V is TRBV28, with unresolved D. Looked up from germline, CDR1 is MDHEN and CDR2 is SYDVKM. This CDR3 spans 12 amino acids. V was clipped by 6 bases and J by 2 bases, with 8 bases between them. This CDR3 is CASSFPTYEQYF. The CDR3 nucleotides read TGTGCCAGCAGCTTCCCCACCTACGAGCAGTACTTC.

This clonotype was found many times. The CDR3 spells CASSPPGQGQETQYF. The CDR3 DNA reads TGTGCCAGCAGTCCCCCGGGACAGGGGCAAGAGACCCAGTACTTC. The chain couples TRBV28 to TRBJ2-5, with 10 positions matching TRBD1. Germline CDR1 is MDHEN and CDR2 is SYDVKM. CDR3 length: 15 residues. The ends lost 5 bases at V and 2 bases at J; junction bases unmatched: 5.

This clonotype was detected many times. This rearrangement joins TRBV28 to TRBJ2-7; D may correspond to TRBD1 or TRBD2 (5 bases each). V was cut by 7 bases and J by 11 bases, with 21 bases left in between. The CDR3 is 13 residues long. Looked up from germline, CDR1 is MDHEN and CDR2 is SYDVKM. The CDR3 nucleotides are TGTGCCAGCAAACTCGGGGCGGCCCAGAGGGAGTACTTC. Protein: CASKLGAAQREYF.

This clonotype was counted a few times. The chain carries TRBV3-1 and TRBJ2-4, with D perhaps matching TRBD1 (5 bases). CDR1 and CDR2 from the germline V gene are LGHDT and YNNKEL (reference sequence). Trimming removed 6 bases at V and 8 bases at J, with 14 bases between. This CDR3 is 13 amino acids long. The CDR3 loop is CASSKQGLHIQYF. The CDR3 nucleotides read TGTGCCAGCAGTAAGCAGGGCTTGCACATTCAGTACTTC.

There are a few counts of this clonotype. The chain recombines TRBV7-3 with TRBJ1-5; 7 bases fit TRBD1. The CDR3 has 18 residues. Germline V gene sequence: CDR1 SGHTA, CDR2 FQGTGA. V shed 5 bases and J 1 base; nucleotides not matched to a gene: 14. CDR3 nucleotide sequence: TGTGCCAGCAGCCCTACTAGATACAGGGGCTGGAGCAATCAGCCCCAGCATTTT. Translated, it gives CASSPTRYRGWSNQPQHF.

This chain connects TRBV19 to TRBJ1-1; the match to TRBD1 covers 10 bases. The V gene's germline CDR1 is LNHDA and CDR2 SQIVND (reference sequence). The CDR3 consists of 15 residues. V trimming: 5 bases; J trimming: 5 bases; junction bases outside the gene matches: 8. CDR3 sequence: CASSLTDRGRTEAFF. The DNA for the CDR3 is TGTGCCAGTAGTTTAACAGACAGGGGGCGGACTGAAGCTTTCTTT. The entire variable domain, with the rest obtained from reference TRBV19 and TRBJ1-1, is as follows: DGGITQSPKYLFRKEGQNVTLSCEQNLNHDAMYWYRQDPGQGLRLIYYSQIVNDFQKGDIAEGYSVSREKKESFPLTVTSAQKNPTAFYLCASSLTDRGRTEAFFGQGTRLTVV.

The J gene is TRBJ2-2, the V gene TRBV5-1; 7 nucleotides agree with TRBD2. Germline CDR1 is SGHRS and CDR2 is YFSETQ. J gave up 1 base and V 3 bases, and 6 bases lay outside the gene matches. The CDR3 sequence is 16 residues long. The DNA for the CDR3 is TGCGCCAGCAGCTCCTACAGCGGGATGAACACCGGGGAGCTGTTTTTT. It translates to CASSSYSGMNTGELFF.

The V call is TRBV4-1, the J call TRBJ2-7; D is perhaps TRBD2 (6 bases). The CDR3 has 16 residues. The V gene lost 0 bases and the J gene lost 2 bases, with 14 bases spanning the gap. The germline gives CDR1 MGHRA, CDR2 YSYEKL. In DNA, the CDR3 is TGCGCCAGCAGCCAAGAGTGGAGCGGACTACCCTACGAGCAGTACTTC. It specifies CASSQEWSGLPYEQYF.

V usage is TRBV20-1 and J usage is TRBJ2-5; TRBD2 matches 7 bases. Per the germline V gene, CDR1 is DFQATT and CDR2 is SNEGSKA (reference sequence). V shed 0 bases and J 5 bases; nucleotides not matched to a gene: 9. The CDR3 is 15 amino acids. This CDR3 reads CSARDELAVRETQYF. CDR3 nucleotide sequence: TGCAGTGCTAGAGATGAGCTAGCGGTTAGGGAGACCCAGTACTTC.

The sample holds many counts of this clonotype. This sequence joins TRBV7-3 and TRBJ1-5, with D possibly TRBD1 on 6 matching bases. The CDR3 runs 14 residues. V lost 5 bases, J lost 1 base, and 9 bases lay in between. The V gene's germline CDR1 is SGHTA and CDR2 FQGTGA. The CDR3 here is CASSPQGSNQPQHF. CDR3 sequence (DNA): TGTGCCAGCAGCCCTCAGGGGAGCAATCAGCCCCAGCATTTT.

This clonotype came up many times. The rearrangement joins TRBV27 to TRBJ1-2, with TRBD1 matching over 7 bases. CDR3 length equals 14 residues. Germline V CDR1 and CDR2: MNHEY, SMNVEV (reference sequence). The junction had 11 bases not matched to a gene; V was cut back by 5 bases and J by 8 bases. CDR3 DNA sequence: TGTGCCAGCAGTACCCCGGGGACAGCGCGCGGCTACACCTTC. It yields the protein CASSTPGTARGYTF.

This clonotype was seen a handful of times. The V call is TRBV5-5, the J call TRBJ1-1; tentative D call: TRBD1 (5 bases). V lost 3 bases, J lost 2 bases, and 8 bases lay in between. CDR3 size: 13 residues. Germline V lookup: CDR1 SGHKS, CDR2 YYEKEE (reference sequence). The CDR3: CASSWGFNTEAFF. CDR3 bases: TGTGCCAGCAGCTGGGGCTTTAACACTGAAGCTTTCTTT.

V usage is TRBV5-1 and J usage is TRBJ1-6, with D unresolved. Germline loops: CDR1 SGHRS, CDR2 YFSETQ. This CDR3 has 14 amino acids. Trimming removed 2 bases at V and 8 bases at J, with 11 bases between. The CDR3 DNA sequence: TGCGCCAGCAGCTTTAGCGTACCAGATTCACCCCTCCACTTT. Translation gives CASSFSVPDSPLHF.

The chain recombines TRBV7-2 with TRBJ1-2; 7 nucleotides align to TRBD1. CDR1 and CDR2 from the germline V gene are SGHTA and FQGNSA. Germline trimming cut 5 bases from V and 4 bases from J; bases unmatched to any gene: 7. There are 14 residues in the CDR3. The CDR3 DNA is TGTGCCAGCAGCCCAGGGGGGGTCAGCTATGGCTACACCTTC. Its protein is CASSPGGVSYGYTF.

The chain has TRBV15 and TRBJ1-4, with TRBD1 matching over 9 bases. CDR1 and CDR2 (germline): LNHNV, YYDKDF (reference sequence). The CDR3 sequence is 16 residues long. V lost 0 bases, J lost 5 bases, and 4 bases stayed unmatched. Written as DNA, the CDR3 is TGTGCCACCAGCAGAGATCTAGGGACAGGGAATGAAAAACTGTTTTTT. Translation gives CATSRDLGTGNEKLFF.

The chain is built from TRBV7-9 and TRBJ2-6; TRBD1 aligns across 11 bases. The junction had 6 bases not matched to a gene; V was cut back by 5 bases and J by 0 bases. CDR1 SEHNR and CDR2 FQNEAQ come from the germline V gene (reference sequence). This CDR3 region has 18 residues. The CDR3 here is CASSKGQGAISGANVLTF. The CDR3 DNA reads TGTGCCAGCAGCAAAGGACAGGGGGCAATCTCTGGGGCCAACGTCCTGACTTTC. Drawing the rest from reference TRBV7-9 and TRBJ2-6, the complete variable domain is DTGVSQNPRHKITKRGQNVTFRCDPISEHNRLYWYRQTLGQGPEFLTYFQNEAQLEKSRLLSDRFSAERPKGSFSTLEIQRTEQGDSAMYLCASSKGQGAISGANVLTFGAGSRLTVL.

J is TRBJ1-1 and V is TRBV18; a weak D match, TRBD1 (6 bases). The germline gives CDR1 KGHSH, CDR2 LQKENI. This CDR3 has 12 residues. Trimming removed 5 bases from V and 7 bases from J, with 11 bases in between. CDR3 residues: CASSFRQDEAFF. CDR3 coding DNA: TGTGCCAGCTCATTTCGACAGGATGAAGCTTTCTTT.

This clonotype was seen at least ten times. The rearrangement uses TRBV2 and TRBJ1-5; D perhaps matches TRBD1 (6 bases). Trimming took off 9 bases at V and 5 bases at J, with 14 bases between the two ends. Germline V gene sequence: CDR1 SNHLY, CDR2 FYNNEI. The CDR3 length is 13 residues. In nucleotides, the CDR3 is TGTGCCAGTAGGAGAGCAGGGGATCAGCCCCAGCATTTT. Its protein is CASRRAGDQPQHF. The full variable domain, completed using reference TRBV2 and TRBJ1-5, is EPEVTQTPSHQVTQMGQEVILRCVPISNHLYFYWYRQILGQKVEFLVSFYNNEISEKSEIFDDQFSVERPDGSNFTLKIRSTKLEDSAMYFCASRRAGDQPQHFGDGTRLSIL.

The V call is TRBV2, the J call TRBJ1-5, with D possibly matching TRBD1 (5 bases). Germline V gives CDR1 SNHLY, CDR2 FYNNEI. The CDR3 runs 14 residues. Trimming removed 6 bases at V and 7 bases at J, with 16 bases between. CDR3 amino acids: CASSSDRMRQPQHF. DNA of the CDR3: TGTGCCAGCAGCTCCGACAGAATGAGGCAGCCCCAGCATTTT.